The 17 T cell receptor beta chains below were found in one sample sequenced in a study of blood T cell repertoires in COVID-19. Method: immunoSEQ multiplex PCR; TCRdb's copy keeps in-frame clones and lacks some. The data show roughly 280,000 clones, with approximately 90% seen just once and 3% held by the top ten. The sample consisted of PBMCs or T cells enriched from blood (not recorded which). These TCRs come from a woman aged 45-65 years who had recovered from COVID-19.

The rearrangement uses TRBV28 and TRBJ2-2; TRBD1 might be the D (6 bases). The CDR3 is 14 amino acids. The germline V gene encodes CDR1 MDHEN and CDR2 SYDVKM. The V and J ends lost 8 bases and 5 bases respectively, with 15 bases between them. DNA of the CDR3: TGTGCCAGCGGATTAACAGGGAGAACCGGGGAGCTGTTTTTT. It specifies CASGLTGRTGELFF.

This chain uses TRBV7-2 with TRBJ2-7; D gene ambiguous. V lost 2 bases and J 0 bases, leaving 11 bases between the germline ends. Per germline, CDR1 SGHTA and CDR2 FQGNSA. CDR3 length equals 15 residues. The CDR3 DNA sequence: TGTGCCAGCAGCTTAAGATACCCGGGCTCCTACGAGCAGTACTTC. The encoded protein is CASSLRYPGSYEQYF.

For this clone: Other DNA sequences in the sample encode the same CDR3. Written as DNA, the CDR3 is TGTGCCAGCAGTAGGGACAGGGGCAATGAAAAACTGTTTTTT. This translates into CASSRDRGNEKLFF. The genes are TRBV7-2 and TRBJ1-4; 10 bases are shared with TRBD1. The V segment lost 6 bases and the J segment 5 bases; nucleotides outside the gene matches: 3. Germline CDR1 reads SGHTA; CDR2 reads FQGNSA. This CDR3 has 14 amino acids.

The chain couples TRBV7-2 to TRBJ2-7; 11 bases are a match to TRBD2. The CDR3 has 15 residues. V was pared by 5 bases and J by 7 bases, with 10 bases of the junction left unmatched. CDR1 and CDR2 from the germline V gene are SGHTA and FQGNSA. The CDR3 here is CASSKAGTSGEEQYF. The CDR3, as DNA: TGTGCCAGCAGCAAAGCCGGGACTAGCGGAGAAGAGCAGTACTTC.

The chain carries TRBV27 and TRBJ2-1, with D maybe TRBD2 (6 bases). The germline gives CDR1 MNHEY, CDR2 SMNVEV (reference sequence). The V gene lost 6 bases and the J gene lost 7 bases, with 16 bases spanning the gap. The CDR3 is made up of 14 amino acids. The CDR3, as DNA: TGTGCCAGCAGCCCAGGGACTCCTACTAATGAGCAGTTCTTC. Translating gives CASSPGTPTNEQFF.

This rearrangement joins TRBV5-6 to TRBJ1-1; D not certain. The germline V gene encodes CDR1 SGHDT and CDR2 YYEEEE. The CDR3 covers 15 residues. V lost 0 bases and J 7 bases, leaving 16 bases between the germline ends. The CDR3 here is CASSLGGVGFGEAFF. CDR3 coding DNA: TGTGCCAGCAGCTTGGGCGGGGTCGGGTTTGGTGAAGCTTTCTTT.

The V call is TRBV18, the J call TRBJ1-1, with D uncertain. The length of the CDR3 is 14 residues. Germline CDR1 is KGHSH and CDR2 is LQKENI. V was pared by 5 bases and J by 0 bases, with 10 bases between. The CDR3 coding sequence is TGTGCCAGCTCAAGTTCCCACATGAACACTGAAGCTTTCTTT. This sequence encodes CASSSSHMNTEAFF.

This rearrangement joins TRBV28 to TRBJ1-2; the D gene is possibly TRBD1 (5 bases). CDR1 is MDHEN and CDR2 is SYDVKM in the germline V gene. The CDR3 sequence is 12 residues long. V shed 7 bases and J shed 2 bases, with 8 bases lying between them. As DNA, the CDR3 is TGTGCCAGCATGAAGGGGAACTATGGCTACACCTTC. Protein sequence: CASMKGNYGYTF.

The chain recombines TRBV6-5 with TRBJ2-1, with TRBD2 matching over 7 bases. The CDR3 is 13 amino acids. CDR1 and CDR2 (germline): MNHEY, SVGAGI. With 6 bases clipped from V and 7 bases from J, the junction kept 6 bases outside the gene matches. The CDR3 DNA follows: TGTGCCAGCAGCGCCTTACTAGCGAATGAGCAGTTCTTC. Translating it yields CASSALLANEQFF.

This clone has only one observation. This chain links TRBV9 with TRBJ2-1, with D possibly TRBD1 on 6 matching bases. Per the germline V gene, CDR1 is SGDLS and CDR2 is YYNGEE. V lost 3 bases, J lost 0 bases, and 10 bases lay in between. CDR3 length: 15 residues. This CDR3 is CASSDRVDSYNEQFF. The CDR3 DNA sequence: TGTGCCAGCAGCGACAGGGTAGACTCCTACAATGAGCAGTTCTTC. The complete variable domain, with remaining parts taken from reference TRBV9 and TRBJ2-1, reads DSGVTQTPKHLITATGQRVTLRCSPRSGDLSVYWYQQSLDQGLQFLIQYYNGEERAKGNILERFSAQQFPDLHSELNLSSLELGDSALYFCASSDRVDSYNEQFFGPGTRLTVL.

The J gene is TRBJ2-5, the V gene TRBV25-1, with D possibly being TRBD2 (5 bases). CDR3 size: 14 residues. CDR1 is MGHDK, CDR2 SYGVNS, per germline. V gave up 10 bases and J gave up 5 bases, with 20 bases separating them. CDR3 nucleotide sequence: TGTGCCACCGGCCAGGCGGGTGGTGTTGAGACCCAGTACTTC. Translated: CATGQAGGVETQYF.

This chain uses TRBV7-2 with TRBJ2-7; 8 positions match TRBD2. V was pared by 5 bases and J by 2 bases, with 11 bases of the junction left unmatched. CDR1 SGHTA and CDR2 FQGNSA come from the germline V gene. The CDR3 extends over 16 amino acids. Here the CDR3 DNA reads TGTGCCAGCAGCCCGGGGGGGGGACGTACAACCTACGAGCAGTACTTC. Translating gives CASSPGGGRTTYEQYF.

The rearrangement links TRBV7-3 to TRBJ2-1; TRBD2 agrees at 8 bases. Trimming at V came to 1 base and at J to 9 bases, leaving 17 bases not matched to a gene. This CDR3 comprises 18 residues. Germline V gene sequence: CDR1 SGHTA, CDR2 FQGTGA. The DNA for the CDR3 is TGTGCCAGCAGCTTAAAGGCGAGCGGGAGAATCCTATTCACTGAGCAGTTCTTC. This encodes CASSLKASGRILFTEQFF.

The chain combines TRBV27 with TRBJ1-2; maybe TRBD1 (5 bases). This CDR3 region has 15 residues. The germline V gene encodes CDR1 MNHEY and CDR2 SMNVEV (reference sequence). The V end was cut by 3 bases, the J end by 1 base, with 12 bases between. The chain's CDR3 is CASSLTGRGNYGYTF. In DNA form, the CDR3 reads TGTGCCAGCAGTTTGACGGGGAGGGGTAACTATGGCTACACCTTC.

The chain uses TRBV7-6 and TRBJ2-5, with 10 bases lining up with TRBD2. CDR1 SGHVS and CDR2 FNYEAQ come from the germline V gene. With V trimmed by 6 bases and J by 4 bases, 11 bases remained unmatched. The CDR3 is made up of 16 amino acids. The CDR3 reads CASRGPSGSVGETQYF. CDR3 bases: TGTGCCAGCAGAGGTCCTAGCGGGAGTGTAGGAGAGACCCAGTACTTC. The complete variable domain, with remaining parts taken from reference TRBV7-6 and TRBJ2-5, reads GAGVSQSPRYKVTKRGQDVALRCDPISGHVSLYWYRQALGQGPEFLTYFNYEAQQDKSGLPNDRFSAERPEGSISTLTIQRTEQRDSAMYRCASRGPSGSVGETQYFGPGTRLLVL.

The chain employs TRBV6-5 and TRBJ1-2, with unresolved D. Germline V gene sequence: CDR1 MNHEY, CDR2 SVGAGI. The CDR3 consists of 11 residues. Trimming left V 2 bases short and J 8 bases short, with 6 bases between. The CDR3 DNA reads TGTGCCAGCAGTTACGGGCTCGGCTACACCTTC. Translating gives CASSYGLGYTF.

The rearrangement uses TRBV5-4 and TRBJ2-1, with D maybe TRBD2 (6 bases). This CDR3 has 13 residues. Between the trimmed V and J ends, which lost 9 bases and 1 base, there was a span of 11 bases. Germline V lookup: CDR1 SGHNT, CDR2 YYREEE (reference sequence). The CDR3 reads CATRAGSYNEQFF. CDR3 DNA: TGTGCCACCCGGGCGGGGTCCTACAATGAGCAGTTCTTC.